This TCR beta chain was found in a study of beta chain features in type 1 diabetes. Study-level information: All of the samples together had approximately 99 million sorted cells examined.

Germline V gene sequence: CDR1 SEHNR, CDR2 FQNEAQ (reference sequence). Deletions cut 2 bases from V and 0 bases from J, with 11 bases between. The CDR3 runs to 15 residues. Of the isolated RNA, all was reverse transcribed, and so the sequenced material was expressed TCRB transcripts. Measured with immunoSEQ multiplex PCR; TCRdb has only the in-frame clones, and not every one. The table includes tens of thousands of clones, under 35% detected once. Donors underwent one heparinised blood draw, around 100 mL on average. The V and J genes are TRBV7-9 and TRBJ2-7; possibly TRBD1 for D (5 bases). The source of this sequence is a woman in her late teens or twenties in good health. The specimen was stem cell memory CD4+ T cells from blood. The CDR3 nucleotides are TGTGCCAGCAGCTTAATCCAGGGATTCTCCTACGAGCAGTACTTC. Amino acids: CASSLIQGFSYEQYF.